This T cell receptor (beta chain) was documented in a study of response to subunit inactivated influenza vaccine. V was pared by 0 bases and J by 4 bases, with 16 bases between. The CDR3 consists of 17 residues. Germline V lookup: CDR1 SGHNT, CDR2 YENEEA. TCRdb passed the RT-PCR reads through MiXCR, listing each CDR3 protein once. The sample yields about 780,000 distinct CDR3 sequences, approximately 17% seen once. Overall study findings and caveats: T cells newly recruited by each seasonal influenza vaccination are few, the authors suggested.

A word on this clonotype: What it binds is unknown.

This receptor was taken from a man in his fifties or sixties who received an inactivated influenza vaccine. This chain links TRBV11-3 with TRBJ2-1, with D maybe TRBD2 (6 bases). The input for sequencing was PBMCs from blood, taken roughly 5 days after vaccination. The chain's CDR3 is CASSLDLASTFYNEQFF. In DNA form, the CDR3 reads TGTGCCAGCAGCTTAGATCTAGCGTCCACATTTTACAATGAGCAGTTCTTC.